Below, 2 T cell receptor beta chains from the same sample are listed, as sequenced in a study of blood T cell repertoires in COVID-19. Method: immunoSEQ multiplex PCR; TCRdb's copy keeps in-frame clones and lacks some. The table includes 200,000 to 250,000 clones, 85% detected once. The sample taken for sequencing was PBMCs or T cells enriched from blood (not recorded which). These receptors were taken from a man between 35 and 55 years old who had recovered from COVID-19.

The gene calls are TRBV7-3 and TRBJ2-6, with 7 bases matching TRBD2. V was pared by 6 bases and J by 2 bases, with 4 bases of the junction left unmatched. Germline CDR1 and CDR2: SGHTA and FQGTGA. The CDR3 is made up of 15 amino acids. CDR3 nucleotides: TGTGCCAGCAGTAGCAGCGGGGCTGGGGCCAACGTCCTGACTTTC. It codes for CASSSSGAGANVLTF.

As DNA, the CDR3 is TGTGCCAGCAGTCGACAGGGGGCTGATGGCTACACCTTC. Translating it yields CASSRQGADGYTF. This chain uses TRBV12-3 or TRBV12-4 with TRBJ1-2; 10 bases fit TRBD1. The length of the CDR3 is 13 residues. Trimming took 5 bases from V and 6 from J; bases not matched to a gene: 3.